A single sample gave rise to the 6 T cell receptor beta chains below, sequenced in a study of T cell changes during pregnancy in multiple sclerosis. Generated by immunoSEQ multiplex PCR, the TCRdb table keeps only in-frame clones and is missing some. In the table there are approximately 44,000 clones, 85% to 95% of which are singletons. Sequencing was performed on CD4+ T cells from peripheral blood mononuclear cells, taken in the third trimester of pregnancy. These receptors came from a female donor with multiple sclerosis, enrolled in a pregnancy study.

This clone was picked up one time. This sequence joins TRBV7-2 and TRBJ2-1; 8 bases are a match to TRBD2. Germline V gene data show CDR1 as SGHTA and CDR2 as FQGNSA. This CDR3 has 16 amino acids. J gave up 9 bases and V 0 bases, and 10 bases lay outside the gene matches. The CDR3 nucleotides are TGTGCCAGCAGCTTAGCTCTGGTAGCGGGAATTTTTGAGCAGTTCTTC. Amino acids: CASSLALVAGIFEQFF.

This rearrangement joins TRBV18 to TRBJ2-1, with 10 bases fitting TRBD2. There are 16 residues in the CDR3. J gave up 2 bases and V 5 bases, and 6 bases lay outside the gene matches. Germline V gene lookup returns CDR1 KGHSH and CDR2 LQKENI. The CDR3 sequence: CASSRDSGRAYNEQFF. CDR3 in DNA: TGTGCCAGCTCAAGGGACAGCGGGAGGGCCTACAATGAGCAGTTCTTC. Combining the CDR3 with reference TRBV18 and TRBJ2-1 gives the whole variable domain NAGVMQNPRHLVRRRGQEARLRCSPMKGHSHVYWYRQLPEEGLKFMVYLQKENIIDESGMPKERFSAEFPKEGPSILRIQQVVRGDSAAYFCASSRDSGRAYNEQFFGPGTRLTVL.

The rearrangement links TRBV13 to TRBJ2-1; perhaps TRBD2 as D (5 bases). The germline CDR1 and CDR2 sequences are PRHDT and FYEKMQ (reference sequence). Trimming pared 3 bases from V and 6 bases from J, leaving 12 bases between. CDR3 length equals 14 residues. The CDR3 reads CASSLRGLGNEQFF. In DNA, the CDR3 is TGTGCCAGCAGCTTGCGAGGGTTAGGCAATGAGCAGTTCTTC.

The chain uses TRBV1 and TRBJ2-7; the D call in the table, TRBD2, was not verified against the DNA. TRBV1 is listed as a pseudogene. CDR3 size: 16 residues. CDR3 sequence: CTSSQDLLRVSYEQYF. Here the CDR3 DNA reads TGCACCAGCAGCCAAGATCTTTTGCGGGTCTCCTACGAGCAGTACTTC.

The chain recombines TRBV4-2 with TRBJ2-7; 10 nucleotides align to TRBD2. The trim removed 3 bases at V and 6 bases at J, leaving 2 bases unmatched. This CDR3 contains 13 residues. Germline V gives CDR1 LGHNA, CDR2 YNFKEQ. This chain's CDR3 is CASSQTSGSEQYF. CDR3 sequence (DNA): TGTGCCAGCAGCCAGACTAGCGGGTCCGAGCAGTACTTC.

The V and J genes are TRBV28 and TRBJ2-7, with 7 nucleotides matching TRBD2. The trim removed 7 bases at V and 6 bases at J, leaving 6 bases unmatched. The germline gives CDR1 MDHEN, CDR2 SYDVKM. The CDR3 has 12 residues. The CDR3 DNA reads as TGTGCCAGCACGGCGGGAGTGGGCGAGCAGTACTTC. It specifies CASTAGVGEQYF.